These 32 T cell receptor beta chains share one sample of origin, sequenced in a study of blood T cell repertoires in COVID-19. Measured with immunoSEQ multiplex PCR; TCRdb has only the in-frame clones, and not every one. Seen here are under 300,000 clones, over 80% observed once, and the top ten hold approximately 1.9%. The sequenced material came from PBMCs or T cells enriched from blood (not recorded which). These receptors originate from a woman under 30 who had recovered from COVID-19.

The gene calls are TRBV10-3 and TRBJ2-1; TRBD1 aligns across 10 bases. Germline lookup yields CDR1 ENHRY and CDR2 SYGVKD. The V and J ends lost 4 bases and 15 bases, in that order; junction bases with no gene match: 9. The CDR3 has 13 residues. In DNA form, the CDR3 reads TGTGCCATCAGTGGGGGACAGGGGAACCTTTGGTTCTTC. Residues: CAISGGQGNLWFF.

The chain joins TRBV27 to TRBJ1-5; TRBD1 might be the D (6 bases). Trimming removed 5 bases at V and 7 bases at J, with 21 bases between. The CDR3 extends over 16 amino acids. From germline, CDR1 is MNHEY and CDR2 SMNVEV (reference sequence). CDR3 sequence (DNA): TGTGCCAGCAGTCCAGGGGTTCGCCCCAAGCTGCAGCCCCAGCATTTT. It is translated as CASSPGVRPKLQPQHF.

DNA of the CDR3: TGTGCCAGTAGTATGGCCCCCCTCATGGGGGCCAACGTCCTGACTTTC. Translated, it gives CASSMAPLMGANVLTF. The chain links TRBV19 to TRBJ2-6; no clear D gene. The germline V gene has CDR1 LNHDA and CDR2 SQIVND (reference sequence). The V end lost 3 bases, the J end lost 4 bases, and 13 bases lay between the germline ends. This CDR3 region has 16 residues.

The table lists this clone with a count of one. The chain joins TRBV7-2 to TRBJ1-5, with D unresolved. The CDR3 loop spans 14 amino acids. V shed 6 bases and J shed 0 bases, with 9 bases lying between them. Germline V gene sequence: CDR1 SGHTA, CDR2 FQGNSA. CDR3 sequence: CASRSGLSNQPQHF. CDR3 sequence (DNA): TGTGCCAGCAGGTCGGGTCTTAGCAATCAGCCCCAGCATTTT.

Concerning this clone itself: Its ends do not fully match the called genes, so a read error is possible. The chain has TRBV7-3 and TRBJ1-1; D remains unclear. CDR1 and CDR2 (germline): SGHTA, FQGTGA. The CDR3 is 15 residues long. The CDR3 coding sequence is TGTGCCAGCAGCTTAAATGGAGGGAGTCGGACCGCGTATGATTTT. This sequence encodes CASSLNGGSRTAYDF.

This chain joins TRBV27 and TRBJ1-2; 8 bases line up with TRBD1. The CDR3 consists of 13 residues. Germline V lookup: CDR1 MNHEY, CDR2 SMNVEV (reference sequence). Unmatched junction bases numbered 2, after V lost 7 bases and J lost 1 base. CDR3 residues: CASTTGGNYGYTF. The CDR3 DNA is TGTGCCAGCACAACAGGGGGTAACTATGGCTACACCTTC.

The J gene is TRBJ1-2, the V gene TRBV4-3; weak D call: TRBD1 (6 bases). V was cut by 0 bases and J by 4 bases, with 9 bases left in between. Looked up from germline, CDR1 is LGHNA and CDR2 is YSLEER. The CDR3 is 14 residues long. Here the CDR3 reads CASSQERTVYGYTF. In DNA form, the CDR3 reads TGCGCCAGCAGCCAAGAAAGGACAGTCTATGGCTACACCTTC.

This rearrangement joins TRBV4-3 to TRBJ2-7; D unresolved. The CDR3 runs 15 residues. Trimming removed 0 bases at V and 0 bases at J, with 9 bases between. Germline V CDR1 and CDR2: LGHNA, YSLEER. CDR3 DNA sequence: TGCGCCAGCAGCCAAGATAGCAGAACCTCCTACGAGCAGTACTTC. It yields the protein CASSQDSRTSYEQYF.

The chain combines TRBV7-2 with TRBJ2-7, with TRBD2 identical over 7 bases. CDR3 size: 15 residues. Trimming at V came to 5 bases and at J to 4 bases, leaving 11 bases not matched to a gene. Germline V gives CDR1 SGHTA, CDR2 FQGNSA. DNA of the CDR3: TGTGCCAGCAGCAGTCGTCGGGACTATTATTACGAGCAGTACTTC. Translating it yields CASSSRRDYYYEQYF.

The rearrangement uses TRBV19 and TRBJ1-1, with TRBD1 matching 7 bases. The CDR3 runs 14 residues. Germline CDR1 is LNHDA and CDR2 is SQIVND (reference sequence). The trim removed 3 bases at V and 1 base at J, leaving 2 bases unmatched. The CDR3 DNA reads TGTGCCAGTAGTATTGGACAGGAGAACACTGAAGCTTTCTTT. It encodes CASSIGQENTEAFF.

This clone was seen a few times. The chain joins TRBV4-2 to TRBJ2-1; 10 nucleotides align to TRBD2. Germline CDR1 LGHNA, CDR2 YNFKEQ. CDR3 length equals 17 residues. The junction had 8 bases not matched to a gene; V was cut back by 0 bases and J by 6 bases. DNA of the CDR3: TGTGCCAGCAGCCAAGATTGGGCTAGCGGGAGTTTCAATGAGCAGTTCTTC. Its protein is CASSQDWASGSFNEQFF.

This clone was seen only once. The chain couples TRBV28 to TRBJ1-6; 8 bases map to TRBD1. The germline V gene encodes CDR1 MDHEN and CDR2 SYDVKM. This CDR3 spans 14 amino acids. V was clipped by 3 bases and J by 8 bases; unmatched bases: 3. The chain's CDR3 is CASSFGTGYSPLHF. The DNA of the CDR3 is TGTGCCAGCAGTTTCGGGACAGGATATTCACCCCTCCACTTT.

The chain uses TRBV7-2 and TRBJ1-2; 7 bases match TRBD1. The CDR3 contains 16 residues. Per the germline V gene, CDR1 is SGHTA and CDR2 is FQGNSA. With 5 bases clipped from V and 0 bases from J, the junction kept 9 bases outside the gene matches. CDR3 sequence reads: CASSRPRQGANYGYTF. The CDR3, as DNA: TGTGCCAGCAGCCGCCCTCGCCAGGGGGCTAACTATGGCTACACCTTC. Full variable domain (rest looked up from reference TRBV7-2 and TRBJ1-2): GAGVSQSPSNKVTEKGKDVELRCDPISGHTALYWYRQSLGQGLEFLIYFQGNSAPDKSGLPSDRFSAERTGGSVSTLTIQRTQQEDSAVYLCASSRPRQGANYGYTFGSGTRLTVV.

V usage is TRBV29-1 and J usage is TRBJ1-4, with D possibly TRBD1 on 6 matching bases. V was clipped by 2 bases and J by 8 bases, with 9 bases between them. Germline V CDR1 and CDR2: SQVTM, ANQGSEA. This CDR3 is 12 amino acids long. DNA for the CDR3: TGCAGCGTTGAAAGTCAGGGGGAAAAACTGTTTTTT. Its translation: CSVESQGEKLFF.

This rearrangement joins TRBV11-2 to TRBJ1-1; D perhaps matches TRBD1 (5 bases). V lost 1 base and J 10 bases, leaving 16 bases between the germline ends. The CDR3 sequence is 14 residues long. Germline V CDR1 and CDR2: SGHAT, FQNNGV. CDR3 protein: CASSLAMQGSAAFF. The CDR3 DNA reads as TGTGCCAGCAGCTTAGCGATGCAGGGAAGTGCAGCTTTCTTT.

This sequence joins TRBV6-1 and TRBJ1-3; weak D call: TRBD1 (5 bases). Germline V gene sequence: CDR1 MNHNS, CDR2 SASEGT. Trimming stripped 0 bases from V and 2 bases from J, with 8 bases between. The CDR3 totals 15 residues. The CDR3: CASSEAWGAGNTIYF. The CDR3, as DNA: TGTGCCAGCAGTGAAGCGTGGGGGGCTGGAAACACCATATATTTT.

The chain employs TRBV4-1 and TRBJ2-3; D ambiguous. Germline CDR1 is MGHRA and CDR2 is YSYEKL. Trimming removed 0 bases at V and 6 bases at J, with 16 bases between. The CDR3 loop spans 16 amino acids. Written as DNA, the CDR3 is TGCGCCAGCAGCCAAGAAGCTAGTTGGGTCCCTGATACGCAGTATTTT. Protein: CASSQEASWVPDTQYF.

V and J are TRBV6-2 or TRBV6-3 and TRBJ1-4; no definite D call. The CDR3 spans 15 residues. Germline values: CDR1 MNHEY, CDR2 SVGEGT. Trimming stripped 4 bases from V and 8 bases from J, with 17 bases between. Here the CDR3 DNA reads TGTGCCAGCAGTTCGCGGGGAGGGCTTACGGAAAAACTGTTTTTT. Encoded protein: CASSSRGGLTEKLFF.

The chain has TRBV5-1 and TRBJ2-1, with 8 positions matching TRBD2. The length of the CDR3 is 17 residues. CDR1 is SGHRS and CDR2 is YFSETQ in the germline V gene. J gave up 0 bases and V 4 bases, and 9 bases lay outside the gene matches. CDR3 sequence reads: CASSGAGGHLSYNEQFF. CDR3 bases: TGCGCCAGCAGCGGTGCGGGGGGCCACCTCTCCTACAATGAGCAGTTCTTC. Full variable domain (missing parts from reference TRBV5-1 and TRBJ2-1): KAGVTQTPRYLIKTRGQQVTLSCSPISGHRSVSWYQQTPGQGLQFLFEYFSETQRNKGNFPGRFSGRQFSNSRSEMNVSTLELGDSALYLCASSGAGGHLSYNEQFFGPGTRLTVL.

As regards this clone: Other DNA sequences within the sample encode an identical CDR3. The J gene is TRBJ1-2, the V gene TRBV7-9; TRBD1 matches at 11 bases. From germline, CDR1 is SEHNR and CDR2 FQNEAQ (reference sequence). This CDR3 spans 15 amino acids. J lost 2 bases, V lost 4 bases, and 3 bases had no gene match. For the CDR3, the DNA is TGTGCCAGCAGCTCGTGGGACAGGGGGAACTATGGCTACACCTTC. This sequence encodes CASSSWDRGNYGYTF.

The J gene is TRBJ1-5, the V gene TRBV28; the D is unclear. V was shortened by 5 bases and J by 4 bases, with 3 bases between the two germline ends. The germline gives CDR1 MDHEN, CDR2 SYDVKM. The CDR3 runs 11 residues. CDR3 residues: CASSRNQPQHF. As DNA, the CDR3 is TGTGCCAGCAGTCGTAATCAGCCCCAGCATTTT.

The J gene is TRBJ1-2, the V gene TRBV6-5; no clear D. The CDR3 runs 15 residues. Deletions cut 4 bases from V and 8 bases from J, with 20 bases between. Germline-derived CDR1 and CDR2 are MNHEY and SVGAGI. The CDR3 nucleotides are TGTGCCAGCAGTTCTACACTCGGGAGTACGGTGGGCTACACCTTC. The encoded protein is CASSSTLGSTVGYTF.

V gene TRBV5-4 combines with J gene TRBJ2-2, with TRBD2 matching over 13 bases. The CDR3 is 16 residues long. CDR1 is SGHNT, CDR2 YYREEE, per germline (reference sequence). Trimming removed 4 bases from V and 6 bases from J; junction bases left unmatched: 6. Here the CDR3 reads CASSVGLAGEAGELFF. DNA of the CDR3: TGTGCCAGCAGCGTAGGACTAGCGGGAGAAGCCGGGGAGCTGTTTTTT.

V usage is TRBV27 and J usage is TRBJ1-2, with D tentatively TRBD1 (5 bases). The CDR3 consists of 15 residues. Germline loops: CDR1 MNHEY, CDR2 SMNVEV (reference sequence). V shed 5 bases and J shed 3 bases, with 16 bases lying between them. The CDR3 is CASSPHPARDYGYTF. The CDR3 DNA reads TGTGCCAGCAGTCCACACCCGGCCAGGGACTATGGCTACACCTTC.

The table lists this clone with a few counts. The chain recombines TRBV6-9 with TRBJ2-7, with 7 bases fitting TRBD1. J gave up 2 bases and V 10 bases, and 8 bases lay outside the gene matches. The CDR3 extends over 13 amino acids. Germline values: CDR1 MNHGY, CDR2 SVAAGI. This chain's CDR3 is CANKNRGAYEQYF. Here the CDR3 DNA reads TGTGCCAACAAAAACAGGGGCGCCTACGAGCAGTACTTC.

This chain joins TRBV28 and TRBJ1-2, with D uncertain. Looked up from germline, CDR1 is MDHEN and CDR2 is SYDVKM. This CDR3 is built from 12 residues. The germline V and J ends were trimmed by 6 bases and 3 bases, with 8 bases remaining between them. The CDR3 spells CASRPTDYGYTF. CDR3 nucleotides: TGTGCCAGCAGGCCTACAGACTATGGCTACACCTTC.

V usage is TRBV2 and J usage is TRBJ1-4, with a tentative D call TRBD1 (6 bases). V was trimmed by 10 bases and J by 4 bases, leaving 19 bases between them. Looked up from germline, CDR1 is SNHLY and CDR2 is FYNNEI. The CDR3 has 15 amino acids. CDR3 bases: TGTGCCACAACGATCATACAGGGTAATAATGAAAAACTGTTTTTT. Its translation is CATTIIQGNNEKLFF.

The sample holds a few counts of this clone. The chain couples TRBV7-3 to TRBJ1-5, with a possible D match to TRBD1 (5 bases). CDR1 is SGHTA, CDR2 FQGTGA, per germline. Between the trimmed V and J ends, which lost 5 bases and 7 bases, there was a span of 12 bases. The CDR3 has 13 amino acids. CDR3 coding DNA: TGTGCCAGCAGCGTGGGGCCCCGGCAGCCCCAGCATTTT. Encoded protein: CASSVGPRQPQHF.

The V gene is TRBV19, the J gene TRBJ2-1; D is perhaps TRBD2 (5 bases). The CDR3 consists of 15 residues. The V gene's germline CDR1 is LNHDA and CDR2 SQIVND (reference sequence). V shed 0 bases and J shed 9 bases, with 15 bases lying between them. The CDR3, as DNA: TGTGCCAGTAGTATAGAAGGGCTAGCTGCCGGTGAGCAGTTCTTC. Its protein is CASSIEGLAAGEQFF.

V usage is TRBV7-3 and J usage is TRBJ2-1; no firm D call. The ends were cut back, 0 bases at V and 8 bases at J, with 8 bases in the middle. CDR1 SGHTA and CDR2 FQGTGA come from the germline V gene. The CDR3 contains 13 residues. CDR3 in DNA: TGTGCCAGCAGCTTAACGGTACTCGATGAGCAGTTCTTC. Protein: CASSLTVLDEQFF.

The chain combines TRBV6-5 with TRBJ1-5; a possible D gene is TRBD1 (6 bases). The germline V gene encodes CDR1 MNHEY and CDR2 SVGAGI. V lost 5 bases to trimming and J lost 4 bases, with 9 bases between them. The CDR3 runs to 13 residues. In nucleotides, the CDR3 is TGTGCCAGCAGTAGGACAGTTAATCAGCCCCAGCATTTT. Translating it yields CASSRTVNQPQHF.

The rearrangement joins TRBV12-5 to TRBJ1-2, with 9 bases lining up with TRBD1. Looked up from germline, CDR1 is LGHNT and CDR2 is FRNRAP. V lost 7 bases to trimming and J lost 4 bases; unmatched junction nucleotides: 4. The CDR3 has 13 amino acids. The CDR3 DNA sequence: TGTGCTAGTGACCCGACAGGGGGCTATGGCTACACCTTC. Its translation: CASDPTGGYGYTF.